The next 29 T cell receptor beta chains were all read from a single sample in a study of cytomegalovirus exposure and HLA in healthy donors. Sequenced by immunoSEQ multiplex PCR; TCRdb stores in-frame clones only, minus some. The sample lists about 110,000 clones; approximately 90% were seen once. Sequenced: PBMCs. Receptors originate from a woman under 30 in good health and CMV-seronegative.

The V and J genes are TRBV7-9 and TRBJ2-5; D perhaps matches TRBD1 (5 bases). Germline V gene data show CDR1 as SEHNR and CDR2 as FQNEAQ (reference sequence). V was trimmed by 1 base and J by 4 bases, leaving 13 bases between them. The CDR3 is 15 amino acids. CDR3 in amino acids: CASSLGQGRAETQYF. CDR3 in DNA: TGTGCCAGCAGCTTAGGGCAGGGTCGGGCAGAGACCCAGTACTTC.

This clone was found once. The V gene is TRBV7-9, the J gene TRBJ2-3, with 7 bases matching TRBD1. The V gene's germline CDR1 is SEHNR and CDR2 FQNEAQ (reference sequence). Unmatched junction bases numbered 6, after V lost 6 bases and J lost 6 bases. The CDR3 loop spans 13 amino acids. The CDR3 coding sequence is TGTGCCAGCAGTTTTCAACAGGGGGATACGCAGTATTTT. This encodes CASSFQQGDTQYF.

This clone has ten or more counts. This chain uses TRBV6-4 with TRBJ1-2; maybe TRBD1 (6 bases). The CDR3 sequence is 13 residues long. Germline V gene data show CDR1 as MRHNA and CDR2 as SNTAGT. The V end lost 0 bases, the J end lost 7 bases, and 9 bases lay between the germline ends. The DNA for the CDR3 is TGTGCCAGCAGTGACTCAACGACAGGTGGCTACACCTTC. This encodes CASSDSTTGGYTF.

This CDR3 is CASRQGSTNEKLFF. The CDR3 DNA is TGTGCCAGCCGGCAGGGCTCAACTAATGAAAAACTGTTTTTT. V and J are TRBV2 and TRBJ1-4, with D possibly TRBD1 on 5 matching bases. This CDR3 region has 14 residues. Deletions cut 8 bases from V and 0 bases from J, with 10 bases between. Germline assignment: CDR1 SNHLY and CDR2 FYNNEI.

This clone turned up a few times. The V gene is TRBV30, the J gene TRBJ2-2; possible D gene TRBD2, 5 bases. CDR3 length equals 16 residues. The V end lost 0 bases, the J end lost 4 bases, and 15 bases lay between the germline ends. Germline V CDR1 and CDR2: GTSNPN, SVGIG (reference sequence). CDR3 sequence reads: CAWSVLGRIRTGELFF. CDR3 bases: TGTGCCTGGAGTGTACTAGGAAGGATTCGCACCGGGGAGCTGTTTTTT.

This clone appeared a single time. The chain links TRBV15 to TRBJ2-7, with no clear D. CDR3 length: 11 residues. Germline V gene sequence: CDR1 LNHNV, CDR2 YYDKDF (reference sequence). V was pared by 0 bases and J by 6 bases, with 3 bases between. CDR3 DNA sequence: TGTGCCACCAGCAGAGATCGCGAGCAGTACTTC. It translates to CATSRDREQYF.

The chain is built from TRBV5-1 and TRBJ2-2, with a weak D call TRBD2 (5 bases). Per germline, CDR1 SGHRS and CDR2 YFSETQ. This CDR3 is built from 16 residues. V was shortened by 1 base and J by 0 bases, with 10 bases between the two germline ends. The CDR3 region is CASSLPRGSNTGELFF. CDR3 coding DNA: TGCGCCAGCAGCTTGCCCCGGGGATCGAACACCGGGGAGCTGTTTTTT.

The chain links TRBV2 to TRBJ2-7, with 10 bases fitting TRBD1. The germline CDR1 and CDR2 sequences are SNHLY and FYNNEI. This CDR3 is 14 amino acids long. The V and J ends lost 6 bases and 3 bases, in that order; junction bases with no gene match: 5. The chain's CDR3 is CASRRTGGNYEQYF. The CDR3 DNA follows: TGTGCCAGCAGGAGGACAGGGGGAAACTACGAGCAGTACTTC.

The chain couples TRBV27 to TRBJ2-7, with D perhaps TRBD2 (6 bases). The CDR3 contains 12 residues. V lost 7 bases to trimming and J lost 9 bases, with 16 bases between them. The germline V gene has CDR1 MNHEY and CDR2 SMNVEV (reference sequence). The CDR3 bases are TGTGCCAGCAATTTGCCTGCGGGACGGCAGTACTTC. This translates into CASNLPAGRQYF.

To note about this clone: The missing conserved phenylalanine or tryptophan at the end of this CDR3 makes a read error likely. In nucleotides, the CDR3 is TGTGCCAGCAGCCCAGGGCCCTCCTACGAGCAGTACCTC. This codes for CASSPGPSYEQYL. The chain uses TRBV7-2 and TRBJ2-7; the D gene is possibly TRBD1 (5 bases). The CDR3 sequence is 13 residues long. Germline V gene sequence: CDR1 SGHTA, CDR2 FQGNSA. V shed 5 bases and J shed 0 bases, with 8 bases lying between them.

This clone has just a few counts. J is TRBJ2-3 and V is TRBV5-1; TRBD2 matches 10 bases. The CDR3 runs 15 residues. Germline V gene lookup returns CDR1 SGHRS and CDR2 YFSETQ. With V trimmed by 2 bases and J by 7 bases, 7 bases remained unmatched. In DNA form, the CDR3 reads TGCGCCAGCAGCTTCGTCGCTAGCGGGAGAAATACGCAGTATTTT. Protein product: CASSFVASGRNTQYF.

CDR3 region: CAWGPPTGTQYF. In DNA form, the CDR3 reads TGTGCCTGGGGGCCGCCGACCGGGACCCAGTACTTC. The chain employs TRBV30 and TRBJ2-5; D ambiguous. V was pared by 5 bases and J by 7 bases, with 14 bases between. Germline V gives CDR1 GTSNPN, CDR2 SVGIG (reference sequence). The CDR3 runs to 12 residues.

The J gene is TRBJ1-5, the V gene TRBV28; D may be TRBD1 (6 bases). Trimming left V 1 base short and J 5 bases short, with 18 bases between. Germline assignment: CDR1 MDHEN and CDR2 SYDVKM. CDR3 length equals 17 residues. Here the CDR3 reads CASSLFSRGLVDQPQHF. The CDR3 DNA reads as TGTGCCAGCAGTTTATTTAGCAGGGGCCTAGTGGATCAGCCCCAGCATTTT.

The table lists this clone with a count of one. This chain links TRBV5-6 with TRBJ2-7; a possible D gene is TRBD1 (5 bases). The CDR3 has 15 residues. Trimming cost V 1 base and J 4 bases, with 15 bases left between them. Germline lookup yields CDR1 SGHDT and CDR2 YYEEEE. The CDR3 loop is CASSLYETEIYEQYF. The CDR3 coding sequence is TGTGCCAGCAGCTTGTATGAGACAGAGATTTACGAGCAGTACTTC. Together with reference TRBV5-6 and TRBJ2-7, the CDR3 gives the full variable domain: DAGVTQSPTHLIKTRGQQVTLRCSPKSGHDTVSWYQQALGQGPQFIFQYYEEEERQRGNFPDRFSGHQFPNYSSELNVNALLLGDSALYLCASSLYETEIYEQYFGPGTRLTVT.

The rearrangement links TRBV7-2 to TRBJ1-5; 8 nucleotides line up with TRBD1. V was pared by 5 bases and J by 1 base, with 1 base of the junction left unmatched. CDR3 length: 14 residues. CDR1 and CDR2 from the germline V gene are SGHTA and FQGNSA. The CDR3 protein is CASSGTGSNQPQHF. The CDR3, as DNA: TGTGCCAGCAGCGGGACAGGAAGCAATCAGCCCCAGCATTTT.

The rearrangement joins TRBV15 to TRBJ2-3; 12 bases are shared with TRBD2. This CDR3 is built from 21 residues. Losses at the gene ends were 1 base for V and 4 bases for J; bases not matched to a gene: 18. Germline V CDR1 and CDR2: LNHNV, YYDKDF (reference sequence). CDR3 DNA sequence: TGTGCCACCAGCAGAGGATTTTCTAGCGGGGGGGCGGTCGGTTCTGCAGATACGCAGTATTTT. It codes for CATSRGFSSGGAVGSADTQYF.

The DNA of the CDR3 is TGTGCCAGCAGCCGAGGGGGTAGGGGCACAGATACGCAGTATTTT. Its protein is CASSRGGRGTDTQYF. The genes are TRBV7-9 and TRBJ2-3; possible D gene TRBD1, 6 bases. CDR1 is SEHNR, CDR2 FQNEAQ, per germline (reference sequence). The length of the CDR3 is 15 residues. The V end lost 5 bases, the J end lost 1 base, and 13 bases lay between the germline ends.

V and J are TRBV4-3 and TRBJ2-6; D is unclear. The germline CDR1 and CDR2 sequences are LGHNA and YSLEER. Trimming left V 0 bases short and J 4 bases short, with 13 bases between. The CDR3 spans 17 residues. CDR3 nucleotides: TGCGCCAGCAGCCAAGATCGTTCGGGTACCGGGGCCAACGTCCTGACTTTC. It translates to CASSQDRSGTGANVLTF.

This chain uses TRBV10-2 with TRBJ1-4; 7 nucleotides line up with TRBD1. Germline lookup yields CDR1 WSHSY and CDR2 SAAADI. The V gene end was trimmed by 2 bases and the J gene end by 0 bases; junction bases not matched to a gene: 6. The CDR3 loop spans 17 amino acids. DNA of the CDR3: TGCGCCAGCAGTGAGCCCGGGACAGCGGCAACTAATGAAAAACTGTTTTTT. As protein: CASSEPGTAATNEKLFF.

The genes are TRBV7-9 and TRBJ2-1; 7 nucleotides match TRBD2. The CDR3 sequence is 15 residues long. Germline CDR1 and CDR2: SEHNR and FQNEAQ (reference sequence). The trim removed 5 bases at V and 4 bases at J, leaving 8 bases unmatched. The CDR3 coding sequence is TGTGCCAGCAGCCTTGGCGCGGGGGTATACAATGAGCAGTTCTTC. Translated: CASSLGAGVYNEQFF.

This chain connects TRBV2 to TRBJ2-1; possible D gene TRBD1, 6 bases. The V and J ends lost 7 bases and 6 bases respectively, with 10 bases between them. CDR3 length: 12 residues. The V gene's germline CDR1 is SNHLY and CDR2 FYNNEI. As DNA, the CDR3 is TGTGCCAGCATCGGGACACGCAATGAGCAGTTCTTC. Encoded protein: CASIGTRNEQFF.

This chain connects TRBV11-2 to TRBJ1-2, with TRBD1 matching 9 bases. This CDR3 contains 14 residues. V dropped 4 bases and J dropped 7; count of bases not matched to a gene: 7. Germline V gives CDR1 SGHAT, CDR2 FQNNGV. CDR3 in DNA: TGTGCCAGCAGCTCCACCAGACAGGGGGTTGGCTACACCTTC. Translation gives CASSSTRQGVGYTF.

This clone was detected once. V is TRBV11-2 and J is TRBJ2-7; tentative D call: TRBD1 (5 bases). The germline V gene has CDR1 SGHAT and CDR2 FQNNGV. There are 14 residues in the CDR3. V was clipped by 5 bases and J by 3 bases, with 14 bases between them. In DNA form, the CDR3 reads TGTGCCAGCAGCGAATCGACAGATATCTACGAGCAGTACTTC. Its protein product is CASSESTDIYEQYF. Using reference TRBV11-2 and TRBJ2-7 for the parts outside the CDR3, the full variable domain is EAGVAQSPRYKIIEKRQSVAFWCNPISGHATLYWYQQILGQGPKLLIQFQNNGVVDDSQLPKDRFSAERLKGVDSTLKIQPAKLEDSAVYLCASSESTDIYEQYFGPGTRLTVT.

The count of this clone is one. CDR3: CASSYSSSGSSETQYF. The DNA for the CDR3 is TGTGCCAGCAGTTACTCCTCTAGCGGGAGTAGCGAGACCCAGTACTTC. The chain recombines TRBV6-6 with TRBJ2-5; 10 bases line up with TRBD2. This CDR3 spans 16 amino acids. Germline trimming cut 0 bases from V and 5 bases from J; bases unmatched to any gene: 6. The V gene's germline CDR1 is MNHNY and CDR2 SVGAGI (reference sequence).

The CDR3 is CASSPSRGRTEAFF. The CDR3 coding sequence is TGTGCCAGCAGCCCCTCAAGGGGGAGAACTGAAGCTTTCTTT. The V gene is TRBV5-6, the J gene TRBJ1-1; the D gene is possibly TRBD1 (6 bases). The ends were cut back, 4 bases at V and 5 bases at J, with 15 bases in the middle. The CDR3 has 14 residues. CDR1 and CDR2 (germline): SGHDT, YYEEEE.

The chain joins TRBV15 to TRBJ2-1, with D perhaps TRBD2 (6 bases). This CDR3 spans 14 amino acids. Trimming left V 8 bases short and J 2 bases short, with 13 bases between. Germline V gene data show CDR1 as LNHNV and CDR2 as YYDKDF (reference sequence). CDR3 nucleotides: TGTGCCACCGGAAGCGGGCAAACCTACAATGAGCAGTTCTTC. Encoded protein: CATGSGQTYNEQFF.

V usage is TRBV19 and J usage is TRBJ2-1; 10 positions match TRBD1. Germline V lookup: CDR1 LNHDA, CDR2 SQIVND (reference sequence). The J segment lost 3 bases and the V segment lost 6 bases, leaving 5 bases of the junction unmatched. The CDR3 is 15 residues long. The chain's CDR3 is CASSAGQGFYNEQFF. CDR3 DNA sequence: TGTGCCAGTAGCGCGGGACAGGGGTTCTACAATGAGCAGTTCTTC.

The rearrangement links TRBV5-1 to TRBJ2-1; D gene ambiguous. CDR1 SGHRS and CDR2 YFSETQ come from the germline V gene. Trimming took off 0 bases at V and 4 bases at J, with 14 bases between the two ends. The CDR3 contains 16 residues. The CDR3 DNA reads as TGCGCCAGCAGCTTGGCCGTGAGCTTGTTATACAATGAGCAGTTCTTC. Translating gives CASSLAVSLLYNEQFF.

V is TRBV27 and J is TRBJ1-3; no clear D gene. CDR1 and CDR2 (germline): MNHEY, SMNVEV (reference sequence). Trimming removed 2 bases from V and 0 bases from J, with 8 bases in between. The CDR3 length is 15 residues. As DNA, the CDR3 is TGTGCCAGCAGTTTAAGCGGTCGCTCTGGAAACACCATATATTTT. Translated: CASSLSGRSGNTIYF.